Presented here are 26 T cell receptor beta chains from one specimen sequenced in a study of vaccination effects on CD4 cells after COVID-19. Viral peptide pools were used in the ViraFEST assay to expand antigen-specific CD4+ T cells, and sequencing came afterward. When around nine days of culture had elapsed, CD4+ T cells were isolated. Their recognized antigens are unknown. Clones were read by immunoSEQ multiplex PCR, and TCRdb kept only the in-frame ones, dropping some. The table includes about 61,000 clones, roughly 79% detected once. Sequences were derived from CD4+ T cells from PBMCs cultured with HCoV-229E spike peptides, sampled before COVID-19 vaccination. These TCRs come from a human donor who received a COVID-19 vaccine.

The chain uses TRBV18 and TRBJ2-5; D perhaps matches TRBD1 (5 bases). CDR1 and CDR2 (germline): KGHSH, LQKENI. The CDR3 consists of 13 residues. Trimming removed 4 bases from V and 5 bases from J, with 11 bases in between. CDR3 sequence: CASSLAGSETQYF. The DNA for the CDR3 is TGTGCCAGCTCACTGGCAGGGTCGGAGACCCAGTACTTC.

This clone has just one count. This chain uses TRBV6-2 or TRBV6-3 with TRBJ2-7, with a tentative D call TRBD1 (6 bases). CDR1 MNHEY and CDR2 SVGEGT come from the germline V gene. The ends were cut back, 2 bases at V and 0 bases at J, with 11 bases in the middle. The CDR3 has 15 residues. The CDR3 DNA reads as TGTGCCAGCAGTTACGACAGGTCCCCCTCCTACGAGCAGTACGTC. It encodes CASSYDRSPSYEQYV.

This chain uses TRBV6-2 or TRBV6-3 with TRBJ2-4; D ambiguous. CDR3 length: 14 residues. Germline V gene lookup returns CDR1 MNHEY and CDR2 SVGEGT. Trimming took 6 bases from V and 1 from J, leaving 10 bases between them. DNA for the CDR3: TGTGCCAGCAGCCGTAATTTGGCCAAAAACATTCAGTACTTC. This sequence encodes CASSRNLAKNIQYF.

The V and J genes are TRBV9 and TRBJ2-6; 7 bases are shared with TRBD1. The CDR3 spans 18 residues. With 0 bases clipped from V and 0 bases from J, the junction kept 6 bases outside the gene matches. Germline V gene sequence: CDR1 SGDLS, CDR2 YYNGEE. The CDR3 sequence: CASSVADRKLSGANVLTF. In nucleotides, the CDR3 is TGTGCCAGCAGCGTAGCGGACAGGAAACTCTCTGGGGCCAACGTCCTGACTTTC. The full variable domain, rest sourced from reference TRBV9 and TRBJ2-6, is DSGVTQTPKHLITATGQRVTLRCSPRSGDLSVYWYQQSLDQGLQFLIQYYNGEERAKGNILERFSAQQFPDLHSELNLSSLELGDSALYFCASSVADRKLSGANVLTFGAGSRLTVL.

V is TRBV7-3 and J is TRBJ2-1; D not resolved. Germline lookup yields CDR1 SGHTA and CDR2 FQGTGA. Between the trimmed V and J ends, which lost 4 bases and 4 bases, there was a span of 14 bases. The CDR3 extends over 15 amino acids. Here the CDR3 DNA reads TGTGCCAGCAGCTCTTCTCGGCCTGGGTACAATGAGCAGTTCTTC. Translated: CASSSSRPGYNEQFF.

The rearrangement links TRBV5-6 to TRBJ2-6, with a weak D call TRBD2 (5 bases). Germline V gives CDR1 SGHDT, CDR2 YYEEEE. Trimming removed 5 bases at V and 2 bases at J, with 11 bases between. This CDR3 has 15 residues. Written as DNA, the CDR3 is TGTGCCAGCAGTCTAGAGGGTCCTGGGGCCAACGTCCTGACTTTC. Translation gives CASSLEGPGANVLTF.

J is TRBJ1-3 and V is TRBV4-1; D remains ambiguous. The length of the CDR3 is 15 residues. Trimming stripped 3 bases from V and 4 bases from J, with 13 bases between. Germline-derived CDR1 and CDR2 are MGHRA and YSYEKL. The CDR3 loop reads CASSQNPGFGNTIYF. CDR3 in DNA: TGCGCCAGCAGCCAGAATCCGGGCTTCGGAAACACCATATATTTT.

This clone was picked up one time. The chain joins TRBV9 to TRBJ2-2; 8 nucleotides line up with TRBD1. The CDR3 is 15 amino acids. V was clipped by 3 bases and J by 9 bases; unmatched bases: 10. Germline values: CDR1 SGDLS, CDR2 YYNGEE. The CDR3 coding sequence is TGTGCCAGCAGCGGACGAGGGACAGGATGGTGGGAGCTGTTTTTT. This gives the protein CASSGRGTGWWELFF.

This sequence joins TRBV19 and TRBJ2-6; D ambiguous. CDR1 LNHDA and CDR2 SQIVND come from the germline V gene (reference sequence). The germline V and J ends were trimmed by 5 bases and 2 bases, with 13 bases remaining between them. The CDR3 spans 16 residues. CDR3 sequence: CASSWQNVPGANVLTF. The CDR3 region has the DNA TGTGCCAGTAGTTGGCAAAACGTTCCTGGGGCCAACGTCCTGACTTTC.

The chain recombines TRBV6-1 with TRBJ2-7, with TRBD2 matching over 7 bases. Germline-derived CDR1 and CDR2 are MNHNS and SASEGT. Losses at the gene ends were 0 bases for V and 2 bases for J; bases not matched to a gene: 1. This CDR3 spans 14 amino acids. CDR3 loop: CASSEAGGTYEQYV. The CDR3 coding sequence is TGTGCCAGCAGTGAAGCGGGGGGGACCTACGAGCAGTACGTC.

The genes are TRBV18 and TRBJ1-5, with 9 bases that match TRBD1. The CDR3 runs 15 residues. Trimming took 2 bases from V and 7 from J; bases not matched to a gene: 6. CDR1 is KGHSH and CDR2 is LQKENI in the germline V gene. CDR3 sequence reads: CASSPTTGGEQPQHF. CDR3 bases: TGTGCCAGCTCACCAACGACAGGGGGGGAGCAGCCCCAGCATTTT.

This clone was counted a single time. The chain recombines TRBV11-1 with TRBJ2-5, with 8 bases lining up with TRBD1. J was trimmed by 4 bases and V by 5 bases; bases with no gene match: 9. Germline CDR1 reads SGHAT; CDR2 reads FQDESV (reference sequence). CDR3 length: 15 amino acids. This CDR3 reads CASSSRQGSRETQYF. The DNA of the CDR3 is TGTGCCAGCAGCAGCCGACAGGGGTCCCGAGAGACCCAGTACTTC. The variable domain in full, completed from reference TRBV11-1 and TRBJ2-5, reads EAEVAQSPRYKITEKSQAVAFWCDPISGHATLYWYRQILGQGPELLVQFQDESVVDDSQLPKDRFSAERLKGVDSTLKIQPAELGDSAMYLCASSSRQGSRETQYFGPGTRLLVL.

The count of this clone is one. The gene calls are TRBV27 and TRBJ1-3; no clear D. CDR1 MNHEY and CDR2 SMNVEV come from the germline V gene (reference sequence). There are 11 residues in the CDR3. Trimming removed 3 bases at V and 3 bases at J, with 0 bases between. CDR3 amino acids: CASSFGNTIYF. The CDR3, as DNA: TGTGCCAGCAGTTTTGGAAACACCATATATTTT.

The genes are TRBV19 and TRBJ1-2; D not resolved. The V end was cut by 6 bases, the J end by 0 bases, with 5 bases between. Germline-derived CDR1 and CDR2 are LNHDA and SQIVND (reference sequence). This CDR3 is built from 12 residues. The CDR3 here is CASRTPNYGYTF. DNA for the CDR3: TGTGCCAGTAGGACCCCTAACTATGGCTACACCTTC.

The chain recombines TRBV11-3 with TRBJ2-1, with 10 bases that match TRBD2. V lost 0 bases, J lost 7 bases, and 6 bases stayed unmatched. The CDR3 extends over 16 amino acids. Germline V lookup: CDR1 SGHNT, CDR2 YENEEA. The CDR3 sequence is CASSLDSGGALNEQFF. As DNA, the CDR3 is TGTGCCAGCAGCTTAGACAGCGGGGGGGCGTTGAATGAGCAGTTCTTC.

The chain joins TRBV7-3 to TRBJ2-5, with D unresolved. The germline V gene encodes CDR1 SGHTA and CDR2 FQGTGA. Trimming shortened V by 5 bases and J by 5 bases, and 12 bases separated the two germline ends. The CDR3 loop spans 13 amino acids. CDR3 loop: CASSPDFYETQYF. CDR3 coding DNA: TGTGCCAGCAGCCCCGACTTTTACGAGACCCAGTACTTC.

This chain's CDR3 is CASSPGGQSGNTIYF. CDR3 nucleotide sequence: TGTGCCAGCAGTCCTGGCGGCCAGTCTGGAAACACCATATATTTT. The J gene is TRBJ1-3, the V gene TRBV7-9; no clear D gene. The CDR3 has 15 amino acids. The V end was cut by 6 bases, the J end by 1 base, with 13 bases between. Germline lookup yields CDR1 SEHNR and CDR2 FQNEAQ (reference sequence).

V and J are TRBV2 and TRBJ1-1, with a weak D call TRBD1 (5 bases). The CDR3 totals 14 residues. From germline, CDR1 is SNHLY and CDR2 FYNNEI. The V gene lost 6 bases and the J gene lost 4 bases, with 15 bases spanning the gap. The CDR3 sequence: CASRADRVVTEAFF. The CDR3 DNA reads TGTGCCAGCAGGGCAGACAGAGTTGTCACTGAAGCTTTCTTT.

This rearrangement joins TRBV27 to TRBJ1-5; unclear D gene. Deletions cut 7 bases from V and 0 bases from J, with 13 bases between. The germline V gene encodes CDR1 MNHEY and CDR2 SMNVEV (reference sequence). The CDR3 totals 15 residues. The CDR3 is CASIGPGVSNQPQHF. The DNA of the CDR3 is TGTGCCAGCATTGGACCGGGCGTTAGCAATCAGCCCCAGCATTTT.

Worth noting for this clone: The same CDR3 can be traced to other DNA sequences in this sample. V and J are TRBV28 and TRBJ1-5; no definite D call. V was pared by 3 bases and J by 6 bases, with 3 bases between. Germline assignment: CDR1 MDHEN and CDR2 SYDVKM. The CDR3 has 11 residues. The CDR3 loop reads CASSLGQPQHF. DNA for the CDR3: TGTGCCAGCAGTTTGGGTCAGCCCCAGCATTTT.

CDR3 DNA: TGTGCCAGCGGGAGGTCTGGGGCCAACGTCCTGACTTTC. Its protein product is CASGRSGANVLTF. V and J are TRBV6-4 and TRBJ2-6; maybe TRBD2 (6 bases). The V end lost 8 bases, the J end lost 1 base, and 6 bases lay between the germline ends. Germline lookup yields CDR1 MRHNA and CDR2 SNTAGT. The CDR3 contains 13 residues.

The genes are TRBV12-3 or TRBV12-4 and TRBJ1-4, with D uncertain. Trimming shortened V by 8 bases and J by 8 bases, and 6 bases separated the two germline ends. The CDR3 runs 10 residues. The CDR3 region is CASGREKLFF. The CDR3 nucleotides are TGTGCCAGCGGGAGGGAAAAACTGTTTTTT.

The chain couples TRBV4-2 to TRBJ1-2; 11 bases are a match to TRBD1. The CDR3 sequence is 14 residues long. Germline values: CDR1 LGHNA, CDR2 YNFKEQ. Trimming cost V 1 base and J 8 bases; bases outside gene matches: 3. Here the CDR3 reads CASSQGTGGWGYTF. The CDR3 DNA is TGTGCCAGCAGCCAAGGGACAGGGGGCTGGGGCTACACCTTC.

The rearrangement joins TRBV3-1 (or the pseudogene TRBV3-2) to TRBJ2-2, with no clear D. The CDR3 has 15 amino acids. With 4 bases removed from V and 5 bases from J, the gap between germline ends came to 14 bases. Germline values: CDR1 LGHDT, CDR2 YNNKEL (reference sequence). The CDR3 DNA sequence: TGTGCCAGCAGCCGCAAAATGAAGGTGACCGGGGAGCTGTTTTTT. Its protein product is CASSRKMKVTGELFF.

DNA of the CDR3: TGTGCTAGTGGTTGGACACAGGGGGGCGAAGGAGAGACCCAGTACTTC. Its protein product is CASGWTQGGEGETQYF. The V call is TRBV12-5, the J call TRBJ2-5, with 8 bases fitting TRBD1. J gave up 4 bases and V 4 bases, and 11 bases lay outside the gene matches. The CDR3 is 16 residues long. Germline CDR1 LGHNT, CDR2 FRNRAP.

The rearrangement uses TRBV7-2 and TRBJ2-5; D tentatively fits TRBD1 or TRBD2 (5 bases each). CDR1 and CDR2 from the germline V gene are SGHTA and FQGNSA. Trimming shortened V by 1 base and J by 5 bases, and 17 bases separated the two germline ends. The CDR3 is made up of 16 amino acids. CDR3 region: CASSLDQGRSGETQYF. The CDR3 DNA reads TGTGCCAGCAGCTTAGACCAGGGACGGTCTGGGGAGACCCAGTACTTC.